The 28 T cell receptor beta chains listed next were all sequenced from one sample in a study of blood T cells in healthy people across ages. Alongside a J-beta primer mix, a sample-barcoded 5' primer served in a second PCR lasting about 7 to 12 cycles. TCRdb called the 5' RACE reads again in MiXCR, with one record for every CDR3 protein. The table has 1.6 million or so distinct CDR3 sequences, roughly 30% seen once. The sequenced sample was blood. The receptors were gathered from a woman in her thirties in good health.

As concerns this clonotype: The germline gene is not matched at one end of the junction; a read error may be the cause. This chain links TRBV28 with TRBJ2-7; the match to TRBD1 covers 7 bases. From germline, CDR1 is MDHEN and CDR2 SYDVKM. The CDR3 runs to 15 residues. CDR3 residues: CASTLTDRESYEQYF. CDR3 DNA sequence: TGTGCCAGCACTTTAACCGACAGGGAGTCCTACGAGCAGTACTTC.

The chain recombines TRBV12-3 or TRBV12-4 with TRBJ1-1; 7 positions match TRBD1. J was trimmed by 1 base and V by 5 bases; bases with no gene match: 4. The CDR3 contains 14 residues. The CDR3 is CASSLTGKNTEAFF. In DNA, the CDR3 is TGTGCCAGCAGTCTGACAGGGAAGAACACTGAAGCTTTCTTT.

J is TRBJ1-5 and V is TRBV3-1; D gene uncertain. The germline V gene encodes CDR1 LGHDT and CDR2 YNNKEL (reference sequence). V lost 4 bases, J lost 7 bases, and 23 bases lay in between. The CDR3 length is 17 residues. The CDR3 region has the DNA TGTGCCAGCAGCCGAGAATGGGTACTCCCGGAGGGACAGCCCCAGCATTTT. Protein: CASSREWVLPEGQPQHF. Based on the CDR3 plus reference TRBV3-1 and TRBJ1-5, the full variable domain is DTAVSQTPKYLVTQMGNDKSIKCEQNLGHDTMYWYKQDSKKFLKIMFSYNNKELIINETVPNRFSPKSPDKAHLNLHINSLELGDSAVYFCASSREWVLPEGQPQHFGDGTRLSIL.

The table lists this clonotype with a few counts. The genes are TRBV9 and TRBJ2-1, with TRBD2 matching over 12 bases. Trimming at V came to 0 bases and at J to 0 bases, leaving 7 bases not matched to a gene. CDR3 length: 19 amino acids. Germline CDR1 SGDLS, CDR2 YYNGEE. CDR3 amino acids: CASSVAWLAGGSSYNEQFF. The CDR3 DNA reads TGTGCCAGCAGCGTAGCTTGGCTAGCGGGGGGGAGCTCCTACAATGAGCAGTTCTTC.

The genes are TRBV6-1 and TRBJ2-1; maybe TRBD2 (6 bases). The germline V gene has CDR1 MNHNS and CDR2 SASEGT. Trimming shortened V by 4 bases and J by 3 bases, and 13 bases separated the two germline ends. This CDR3 contains 15 residues. CDR3 residues: CASSAGSGDYNEQFF. CDR3 in DNA: TGTGCCAGCAGTGCCGGGTCGGGGGACTACAATGAGCAGTTCTTC.

Notes on this clonotype: The junction differs from germline at one of its ends, possibly a read error. This sequence joins TRBV12-3 or TRBV12-4 and TRBJ2-1; 7 bases are shared with TRBD2. This CDR3 is 15 amino acids long. The DNA for the CDR3 is TGTGCCAGCAGCCTGGCGGGGGTCTCCCACAATGAGCAGTTCTTC. Protein sequence: CASSLAGVSHNEQFF.

This clonotype was counted at least ten times. This chain joins TRBV20-1 and TRBJ2-6; D unclear. The V gene lost 6 bases and the J gene lost 0 bases, with 6 bases spanning the gap. The CDR3 is 13 amino acids. Germline V CDR1 and CDR2: DFQATT, SNEGSKA (reference sequence). The CDR3 DNA reads TGCAGTGCACCGGCCTCTGGGGCCAACGTCCTGACTTTC. This codes for CSAPASGANVLTF.

This clonotype was found many times. The chain couples TRBV7-2 to TRBJ2-3, with TRBD2 matching over 14 bases. The CDR3 is 17 amino acids. The V gene's germline CDR1 is SGHTA and CDR2 FQGNSA. Germline trimming cut 3 bases from V and 1 base from J; bases unmatched to any gene: 3. The DNA of the CDR3 is TGTGCCAGCAGCTTGGGGACTAGCGGGAGTGGCACAGATACGCAGTATTTT. It encodes CASSLGTSGSGTDTQYF. The variable domain in full, completed from reference TRBV7-2 and TRBJ2-3, reads GAGVSQSPSNKVTEKGKDVELRCDPISGHTALYWYRQSLGQGLEFLIYFQGNSAPDKSGLPSDRFSAERTGGSVSTLTIQRTQQEDSAVYLCASSLGTSGSGTDTQYFGPGTRLTVL.

The genes are TRBV5-1 and TRBJ2-5; 7 bases map to TRBD1. V shed 2 bases and J 1 base; nucleotides not matched to a gene: 5. CDR1 is SGHRS and CDR2 is YFSETQ in the germline V gene. This CDR3 contains 15 residues. The CDR3 region is CASSFDDRAQETQYF. The CDR3 DNA reads TGCGCCAGCAGCTTTGATGACAGGGCCCAAGAGACCCAGTACTTC.

A word on this clonotype: A much larger clone lies one base from this, so it may be a read error. V is TRBV18 and J is TRBJ2-5; D not resolved. The germline CDR1 and CDR2 sequences are KGHSH and LQKENI. The CDR3 runs 13 residues. CDR3 bases: TGTGCCAGCACACCACCCGGAAGGGAGACCCAGTACTTC. Its protein product is CASTPPGRETQYF.

The V call is TRBV29-1, the J call TRBJ1-1; D remains unclear. CDR3 size: 12 residues. V lost 7 bases and J 2 bases, leaving 11 bases between the germline ends. Germline CDR1 reads SQVTM; CDR2 reads ANQGSEA. The CDR3 nucleotides are TGCAGCGGCTTGGCCTTAAACACTGAAGCTTTCTTT. This sequence encodes CSGLALNTEAFF.

This clonotype was seen more than once but under ten times. The CDR3 here is CSAREPKGEQYF. The DNA for the CDR3 is TGCAGTGCTAGAGAGCCCAAGGGGGAGCAGTACTTC. The rearrangement links TRBV20-1 to TRBJ2-7, with a weak D call TRBD1 (5 bases). Germline V gene sequence: CDR1 DFQATT, CDR2 SNEGSKA (reference sequence). The CDR3 contains 12 residues. Deletions cut 0 bases from V and 7 bases from J, with 10 bases between.

The V and J genes are TRBV28 and TRBJ2-1, with D perhaps TRBD2 (5 bases). There are 15 residues in the CDR3. Germline assignment: CDR1 MDHEN and CDR2 SYDVKM. The V end was cut by 5 bases, the J end by 0 bases, with 11 bases between. Here the CDR3 DNA reads TGTGCCAGCAGTACCGGGGTGAGCTCCTACAATGAGCAGTTCTTC. This encodes CASSTGVSSYNEQFF.

This chain connects TRBV14 to TRBJ1-4; possibly TRBD1 for D (5 bases). Germline lookup yields CDR1 SGHDN and CDR2 FVKESK. V was shortened by 2 bases and J by 4 bases, with 11 bases between the two germline ends. CDR3 size: 15 residues. The CDR3, as DNA: TGTGCCAGCAGCCAATTCGGGGGTTTTAATGAAAAACTGTTTTTT. This translates into CASSQFGGFNEKLFF.

This chain joins TRBV7-9 and TRBJ2-1, with 8 bases matching TRBD2. Germline CDR1 reads SEHNR; CDR2 reads FQNEAQ (reference sequence). J gave up 0 bases and V 5 bases, and 12 bases lay outside the gene matches. The CDR3 sequence is 18 residues long. CDR3 bases: TGTGCCAGCAGCCCTCCCCCGGGACTAGTGGACTCCTACAATGAGCAGTTCTTC. Residues: CASSPPPGLVDSYNEQFF.

On this clonotype itself: With a much larger clone just one base away, this may be a read error. The rearrangement uses TRBV20-1 and TRBJ1-5; possible D gene TRBD1, 5 bases. This CDR3 has 14 residues. Germline lookup yields CDR1 DFQATT and CDR2 SNEGSKA (reference sequence). The CDR3 is CSTSPPGLNQPQHF. As DNA, the CDR3 is TGCAGTACTAGCCCCCCGGGACTCAATCAGCCCCAGCATTTT.

The sample holds a few counts of this clonotype. The chain uses TRBV20-1 and TRBJ2-5; 7 bases match TRBD2. The CDR3 loop spans 15 amino acids. Unmatched junction bases numbered 15, after V lost 6 bases and J lost 5 bases. The germline gives CDR1 DFQATT, CDR2 SNEGSKA (reference sequence). CDR3: CSAPPGGTAVETQYF. For the CDR3, the DNA is TGCAGTGCCCCCCCCGGGGGGACGGCGGTGGAGACCCAGTACTTC.

The genes are TRBV11-2 and TRBJ2-1; D is unclear. The V end lost 1 base, the J end lost 5 bases, and 15 bases lay between the germline ends. The germline gives CDR1 SGHAT, CDR2 FQNNGV. The length of the CDR3 is 16 residues. CDR3 in DNA: TGTGCCAGCAGCTTAGGATTCGGAATTAACAACAATGAGCAGTTCTTC. This encodes CASSLGFGINNNEQFF. Full variable domain (remainder filled in from reference TRBV11-2 and TRBJ2-1): EAGVAQSPRYKIIEKRQSVAFWCNPISGHATLYWYQQILGQGPKLLIQFQNNGVVDDSQLPKDRFSAERLKGVDSTLKIQPAKLEDSAVYLCASSLGFGINNNEQFFGPGTRLTVL.

This clonotype was recorded at least ten times. The rearrangement links TRBV11-2 to TRBJ2-7; D ambiguous. This CDR3 has 13 amino acids. V was trimmed by 8 bases and J by 4 bases, leaving 15 bases between them. Germline CDR1 reads SGHAT; CDR2 reads FQNNGV. The CDR3 spells CASSPGVGYEQYF. The CDR3, as DNA: TGTGCCAGCTCACCAGGTGTAGGTTACGAGCAGTACTTC.

Remarks on this clonotype: An end of the junction differs from the germline gene, which may be a read error. This chain links TRBV12-3 or TRBV12-4 with TRBJ2-1; D is unclear. The CDR3 loop spans 15 amino acids. The CDR3 region has the DNA TGTGCCAGCGGTTTGGGGTCAGGTCCCTACAATGAGCAGTTCTTC. It specifies CASGLGSGPYNEQFF.

CDR3 sequence: CASSLTGFGRGEDGYTF. In nucleotides, the CDR3 is TGTGCCAGCAGTTTGACGGGATTCGGGAGAGGAGAGGATGGCTACACCTTC. V usage is TRBV28 and J usage is TRBJ1-2, with D uncertain. CDR3 length: 17 amino acids. The germline V gene encodes CDR1 MDHEN and CDR2 SYDVKM. V dropped 3 bases and J dropped 6 bases, with 23 bases sitting between them.

This clonotype was counted between two and nine times. CDR3 coding DNA: TGCAGTGCTTGGACAGGGGGAGAGACCCAGTACTTC. Protein: CSAWTGGETQYF. V gene TRBV20-1 combines with J gene TRBJ2-5, with 10 positions matching TRBD1. Germline V gene lookup returns CDR1 DFQATT and CDR2 SNEGSKA (reference sequence). V was pared by 5 bases and J by 4 bases, with 1 base of the junction left unmatched. CDR3 length: 12 residues.

This chain links TRBV18 with TRBJ2-7; D is unclear. The end of the DNA aligns better with TRBJ2-5, so the J call may be wrong. Germline V gene lookup returns CDR1 KGHSH and CDR2 LQKENI. The CDR3 loop spans 15 amino acids. For the CDR3, the DNA is TGTGCCAGCTCACTTCGGCCAAATTTTCAAGAGACCCAGTACTTC. Protein product: CASSLRPNFQETQYF.

This clonotype was detected only a few times. The gene calls are TRBV29-1 and TRBJ2-3, with a weak D call TRBD2 (6 bases). The CDR3 runs 14 residues. The V and J ends lost 8 bases and 0 bases respectively, with 15 bases between them. CDR1 and CDR2 (germline): SQVTM, ANQGSEA. CDR3 residues: CSIPFRGSTDTQYF. CDR3 DNA: TGCAGCATCCCCTTCCGGGGGAGCACAGATACGCAGTATTTT.

This clonotype was counted only a few times. The J gene is TRBJ1-2, the V gene TRBV11-2; D gene ambiguous. Deletions cut 5 bases from V and 7 bases from J, with 14 bases between. CDR1 is SGHAT and CDR2 is FQNNGV in the germline V gene. The CDR3 loop spans 13 amino acids. CDR3 nucleotides: TGTGCCAGCAGCGCCGACATAAGATTTGGCTACACCTTC. Protein product: CASSADIRFGYTF.

The chain links TRBV3-1 to TRBJ2-3; 7 nucleotides align to TRBD2. Germline assignment: CDR1 LGHDT and CDR2 YNNKEL (reference sequence). The CDR3 is made up of 16 amino acids. Trimming at V came to 1 base and at J to 0 bases, leaving 4 bases not matched to a gene. The CDR3 nucleotides are TGTGCCAGCAGCCAAGGAGGGACTACCAGCACAGATACGCAGTATTTT. This sequence encodes CASSQGGTTSTDTQYF.

The sample holds many counts of this clonotype. V is TRBV10-2 and J is TRBJ2-3; no clear D gene. The CDR3 consists of 13 residues. Per the germline V gene, CDR1 is WSHSY and CDR2 is SAAADI. V was pared by 7 bases and J by 0 bases, with 8 bases between. CDR3 residues: CASTGPSTDTQYF. CDR3 coding DNA: TGCGCCAGCACCGGTCCTAGCACAGATACGCAGTATTTT.

This clonotype was observed many times. V gene TRBV29-1 combines with J gene TRBJ1-5; the D gene is possibly TRBD1 (5 bases). The germline V and J ends were trimmed by 6 bases and 2 bases, with 11 bases remaining between them. Germline CDR1 and CDR2: SQVTM and ANQGSEA. The length of the CDR3 is 13 residues. CDR3 nucleotides: TGCAGCGTCGCCGCCAGGGGCAATCAGCCCCAGCATTTT. This sequence encodes CSVAARGNQPQHF.